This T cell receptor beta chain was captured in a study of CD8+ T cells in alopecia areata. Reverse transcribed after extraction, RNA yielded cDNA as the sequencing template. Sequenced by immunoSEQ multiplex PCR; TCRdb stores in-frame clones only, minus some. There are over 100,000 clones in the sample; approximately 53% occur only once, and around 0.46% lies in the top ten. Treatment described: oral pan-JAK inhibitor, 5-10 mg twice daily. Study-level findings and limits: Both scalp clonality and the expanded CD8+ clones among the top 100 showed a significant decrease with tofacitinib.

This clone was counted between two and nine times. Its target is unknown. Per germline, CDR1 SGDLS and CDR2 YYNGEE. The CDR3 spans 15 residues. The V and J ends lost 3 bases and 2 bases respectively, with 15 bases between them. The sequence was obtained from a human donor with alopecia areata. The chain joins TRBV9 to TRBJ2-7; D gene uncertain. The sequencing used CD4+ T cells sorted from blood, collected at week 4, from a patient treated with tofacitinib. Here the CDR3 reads CASSAKPGRPYEQYF. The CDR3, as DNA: TGTGCCAGCAGCGCTAAACCCGGCAGGCCCTACGAGCAGTACTTC.